The clone carrying this T cell receptor beta chain was detected once. What it binds is not known. With a J-beta primer mix and a sample-barcoded 5' primer, a second PCR ran about 7 to 11 cycles. TCRdb itself ran the 5' RACE reads through MiXCR, one entry per CDR3 protein. The sample carries fewer than 1.5 million distinct CDR3 sequences, around 42% recorded once. Trimming removed 6 bases at V and 5 bases at J, with 14 bases between. Germline values: CDR1 SGHAT, CDR2 FQNNGV. The CDR3 runs 15 residues. The record originates from a study of blood T cells in healthy people across ages. Points from the study as a whole: Roughly linear age-related decline in beta diversity appeared, significant by age 40.

The chain has TRBV11-2 and TRBJ1-6, with D possibly TRBD1 on 5 matching bases. The sample comprised blood. This TCR was recovered from a woman between 18 and 29 years old in good health. For the CDR3, the DNA is TGTGCCAGCAGTCGGGGGGGGACCCATAATTCACCCCTCCACTTT. Its protein is CASSRGGTHNSPLHF.